This is a list of T cell receptor beta chains from one sample in a study of Ad26.COV2.S vaccination and SARS-CoV-2 variants. Only in-frame clones appear in the TCRdb table, and some are missing; sequencing was by immunoSEQ multiplex PCR. The sample lists some 250,000 clones, around 87% occurring once. Sequences were derived from peripheral blood, sampled in a trial of Ad26.COV2.S vaccine versus placebo. The receptors were sampled from a person between 18 and 60 years old who received the Ad26.COV2.S COVID-19 vaccine or a placebo. The CDR3 runs from the conserved cysteine through the conserved F or W. The D gene is left open where the match is weak. Clone sizes are given selectively: once, few, many, or a class where the clone is expanded.

.	.	TRBJ1-5	TRBV28	TGTGCCAGCATGGGGGGCAGCAATCAGCCCCAGCATTTT	CASMGGSNQPQHF
.	.	TRBJ2-7	TRBV19	TGTGCCAGTAGTTCCAACCACATCTCCTACGAGCAGTACTTC	CASSSNHISYEQYF
.	.	TRBJ2-7	TRBV19	TGTGCCAGTAGTATAGCGAGCTTCGGATCCTACGAGCAGTACTTC	CASSIASFGSYEQYF
.	.	TRBJ2-5	TRBV4-1	TGCGCCAGCAGCCAAGATTTAGGATTTGAAGAGACCCAGTACTTC	CASSQDLGFEETQYF
.	.	TRBJ1-1	TRBV7-3	TGTGCCAGCAGAAACAGCCCAGTGAACACTGAAGCTTTCTTT	CASRNSPVNTEAFF
.	.	TRBJ2-5	TRBV29-1	TGCAGCGTTTCCCAAACGACCGTCCAAGAGACCCAGTACTTC	CSVSQTTVQETQYF
.	.	TRBJ1-1	TRBV19	TGTGCCAGTAGTTCCCCCCAGGGGATCCCCACTGAAGCTTTCTTT	CASSSPQGIPTEAFF
.	.	TRBJ2-2	TRBV7-9	TGTGCCAGCATAGGTCCCGTAAACACCGGGGAGCTGTTTTTT	CASIGPVNTGELFF
.	.	TRBJ2-7	TRBV7-2	TGTGCCAGCAGCTTAGGGGGGAAGGGGGAGCAGTACTTC	CASSLGGKGEQYF
.	TRBD2	TRBJ2-2	TRBV18	TGTGCCAGCCACGGACTAGCGGGAGCGGCGGGAGGCACCGGGGAGCTGTTTTTT	CASHGLAGAAGGTGELFF
once	.	TRBJ2-6	TRBV19	TGTGCCAGTAGTATAGACAGGGCTGGGGCCAACGTCCTGACTTTC	CASSIDRAGANVLTF
.	.	TRBJ2-5	TRBV7-9	TGTGCCAGCACCTCCGGACGTACTCGGACCCAGTACTTC	CASTSGRTRTQYF
once	TRBD2	TRBJ2-7	TRBV7-8	TGTGCCAGCAGCCTTCAAGAGGGGGTAGCGGGGTCCTCCTACGAGCAGTACTTC	CASSLQEGVAGSSYEQYF
.	TRBD1	TRBJ2-5	TRBV10-3	TGTGCCATCAGTGACCAGGGGGCCCAGTACTTC	CAISDQGAQYF
.	.	TRBJ2-1	TRBV9	TGTGCCAGCCTTGTACTATGGGTGGGTGAGCAGTTCTTC	CASLVLWVGEQFF
.	.	TRBJ2-1	TRBV6-5	TGTGCCAGCAGTTACGGGGGTTACAAATACAATGAGCAGTTCTTC	CASSYGGYKYNEQFF
.	.	TRBJ2-2	TRBV14	TGTGCCAGCAGCCCCCGGACTTTCTTTGCCGGGGAGCTGTTTTTT	CASSPRTFFAGELFF
.	TRBD2	TRBJ2-1	TRBV18	TGTGCCAGCTCACCAAATCTAGCGGGAGGTGGGTACAATGAGCAGTTCTTC	CASSPNLAGGGYNEQFF
.	.	TRBJ2-7	TRBV7-9	TGTGCCAGCAGCCAACTGGGGTACGAGCAGTACTTC	CASSQLGYEQYF
.	.	TRBJ2-1	TRBV27	TGTGCCAGCAGTTCGGACCGGAGCTCCTACAATGAGCAGTTCTTC	CASSSDRSSYNEQFF
.	.	TRBJ1-2	TRBV27	TGTGCCAGCAGCGGGGGGAGGGGAGGGGATGGCTACACCTTC	CASSGGRGGDGYTF
.	TRBD1	TRBJ2-7	TRBV28	TGTGCCAGCAGTCCCGGGGACAGGTACGGGCAGTACTTC	CASSPGDRYGQYF
.	.	TRBJ1-2	TRBV3-1/TRBV3-2	TGTGCCAGCAGCCAGGGATATGGCTACACCTTC	CASSQGYGYTF
.	.	TRBJ2-3	TRBV7-9	TGTGCCAGCAGCTTACCAGTCTCCACAGATACGCAGTATTTT	CASSLPVSTDTQYF
.	TRBD1	TRBJ2-5	TRBV5-1	TGCGCCAGCAGCTGGGGACTACAGGGGGCCGAGGGAAAGACCCAGTACTTC	CASSWGLQGAEGKTQYF
.	.	TRBJ2-3	TRBV5-1	TGCGCCAGCAGCTTGGGACAGATGAAAGATACGCAGTATTTT	CASSLGQMKDTQYF
.	TRBD1	TRBJ1-4	TRBV28	TGTGCCAGCAGTTACCGGACAGGGAAAGGGGAAGAAAAACTGTTTTTT	CASSYRTGKGEEKLFF
.	.	TRBJ1-6	TRBV19	TGTGCCAGTAGGCCGGGGGCTGATTCACCCCTCCACTTT	CASRPGADSPLHF
.	TRBD2	TRBJ2-1	TRBV4-3	TGCGCCAGCAGCCACGGGACTAGCCTGGATGAGCAGTTCTTC	CASSHGTSLDEQFF
.	.	TRBJ2-1	TRBV9	TGTGCCAGCAGCCTAAGGAATGAGCAGTTCTTC	CASSLRNEQFF
.	.	TRBJ2-5	TRBV5-1	TGCGCCAGCAGCCACCGGGGGTCCGTGGAGGAGACCCAGTACTTC	CASSHRGSVEETQYF
.	.	TRBJ1-3	TRBV9	TGTGCCAGCAGCGCCGAACAGATCCCCTCTGGAAACACCATATATTTT	CASSAEQIPSGNTIYF
.	TRBD2	TRBJ2-7	TRBV2	TGTGCCAGCAGTGTTCTAGCGGGGGGAGGGGAGCAGTACTTC	CASSVLAGGGEQYF
.	.	TRBJ2-5	TRBV18	TGTGCCAGCTCACTAAAGAACAAAGAGACCCAGTACTTC	CASSLKNKETQYF
.	.	TRBJ2-7	TRBV5-1	TGCGCCAGCAGCTTGGAAGGGCTACTTCCCCACGAGCAGTACTTC	CASSLEGLLPHEQYF
.	.	TRBJ2-7	TRBV2	TGTGCCAGCAGTGATCCACACCAGTGGTCCTACGAGCAGTACTTC	CASSDPHQWSYEQYF
.	TRBD1	TRBJ2-7	TRBV2	TGTGCCAGCAAACCGCTGGACAGGGGGTATTCTCTCGAGCAGTACTTC	CASKPLDRGYSLEQYF
.	.	TRBJ2-3	TRBV9	TGTGCCAGCAGCGTAGAAACGACCACGACGCAGTATTTT	CASSVETTTTQYF